The present entry profiles one T cell receptor beta chain with its context. The antigen is undetermined. Libraries were prepared by immunoSEQ multiplex PCR; TCRdb keeps only in-frame clonotypes and omits some of them. The sample has around 98,000 clones; roughly 93% are singletons. These data belong to a study of Tregs in tolerant kidney transplant recipients. Findings and limits, study-wide: Tregs expanded with activated donor B cells seemed most donor-specific. Antigen-driven expansion was suggested because donor-specific Tregs expanded more than all Tregs in tolerant patients.

V was cut by 3 bases and J by 8 bases, with 20 bases left in between. This CDR3 region has 16 residues. Germline V gives CDR1 SGHAT, CDR2 FQNNGV. The source of this sequence is a human donor who received a combined kidney and bone marrow transplant. The chain carries TRBV11-2 and TRBJ2-1, with D possibly matching TRBD2 (6 bases). Specimen: CD4+ T cells from blood, collected before the transplant. CDR3: CASSFSSGGGSDEQFF. DNA for the CDR3: TGTGCCAGCAGCTTCTCTTCCGGGGGAGGATCCGATGAGCAGTTCTTC.